What follows are 3 T cell receptor beta chains derived from one specimen sequenced in a study of blood T cell repertoires in COVID-19. TCRdb's table, derived via immunoSEQ multiplex PCR, lists solely in-frame clones and lacks some. The table lists 65,000 to 90,000 clones, nearly 90% of them singletons. The sequenced sample was peripheral blood. The receptors shown here come from a man in his forties or fifties with acute or convalescent COVID-19.

The V gene is TRBV10-3, the J gene TRBJ1-2; 9 bases fit TRBD1. V lost 2 bases, J lost 6 bases, and 1 base stayed unmatched. The CDR3 has 13 amino acids. The germline gives CDR1 ENHRY, CDR2 SYGVKD. CDR3 in amino acids: CAISERQGDGYTF. CDR3 in DNA: TGTGCCATCAGTGAGAGACAGGGGGATGGCTACACCTTC.

This clone was observed once. The V and J genes are TRBV2 and TRBJ2-3; 10 bases agree with TRBD2. CDR1 is SNHLY, CDR2 FYNNEI, per germline. This CDR3 is built from 16 residues. V was clipped by 7 bases and J by 5 bases; unmatched bases: 12. The CDR3 bases are TGTGCCAGCAAGGGACTAGCGCCCCACGCCGGAGATACGCAGTATTTT. It codes for CASKGLAPHAGDTQYF.

This rearrangement joins TRBV5-4 to TRBJ1-1; possibly TRBD1 for D (5 bases). The CDR3 covers 15 residues. V was clipped by 3 bases and J by 0 bases, with 12 bases between them. CDR1 and CDR2 (germline): SGHNT, YYREEE (reference sequence). The CDR3, as DNA: TGTGCCAGCAGCTGGGGGGGGAATGTGAACACTGAAGCTTTCTTT. It translates to CASSWGGNVNTEAFF.